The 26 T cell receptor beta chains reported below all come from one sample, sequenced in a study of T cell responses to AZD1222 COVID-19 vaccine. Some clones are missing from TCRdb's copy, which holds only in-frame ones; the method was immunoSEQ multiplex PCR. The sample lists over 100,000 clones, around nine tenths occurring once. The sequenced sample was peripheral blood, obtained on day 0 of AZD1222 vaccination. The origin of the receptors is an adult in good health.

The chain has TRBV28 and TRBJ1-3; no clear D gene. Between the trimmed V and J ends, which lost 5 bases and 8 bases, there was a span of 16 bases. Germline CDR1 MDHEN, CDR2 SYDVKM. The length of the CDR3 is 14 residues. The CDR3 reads CASSPGGREDTIYF. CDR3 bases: TGTGCCAGCAGTCCCGGAGGGAGGGAAGACACCATATATTTT.

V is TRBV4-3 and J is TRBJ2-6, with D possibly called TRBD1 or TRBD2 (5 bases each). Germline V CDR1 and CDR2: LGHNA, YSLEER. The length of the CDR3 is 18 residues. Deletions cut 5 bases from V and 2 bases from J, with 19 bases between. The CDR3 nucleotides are TGCGCCAGCAGCACTTTCCCCCAGGGAGAAACTGGGGCCAACGTCCTGACTTTC. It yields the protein CASSTFPQGETGANVLTF.

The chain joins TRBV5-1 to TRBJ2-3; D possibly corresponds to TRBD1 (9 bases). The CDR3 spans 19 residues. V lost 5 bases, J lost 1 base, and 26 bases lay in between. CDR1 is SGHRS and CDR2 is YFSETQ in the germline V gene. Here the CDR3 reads CASSSGTGFSRRGTDTQYF. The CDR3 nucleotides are TGCGCCAGCAGTAGCGGGACAGGGTTTTCCCGGAGGGGCACAGATACGCAGTATTTT.

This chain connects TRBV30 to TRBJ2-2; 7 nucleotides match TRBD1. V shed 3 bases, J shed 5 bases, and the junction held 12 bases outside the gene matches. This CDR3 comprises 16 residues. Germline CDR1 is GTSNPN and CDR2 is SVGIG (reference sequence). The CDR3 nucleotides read TGTGCCTGGAGGCCCCTAAGAGCACAGGGGACCGGGGAGCTGTTTTTT. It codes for CAWRPLRAQGTGELFF.

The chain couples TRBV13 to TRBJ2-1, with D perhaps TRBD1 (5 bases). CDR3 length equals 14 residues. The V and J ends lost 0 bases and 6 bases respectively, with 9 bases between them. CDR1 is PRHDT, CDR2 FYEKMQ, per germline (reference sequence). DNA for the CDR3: TGTGCCAGCAGCTTAGGGCAGGGTGGCAATGAGCAGTTCTTC. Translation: CASSLGQGGNEQFF.

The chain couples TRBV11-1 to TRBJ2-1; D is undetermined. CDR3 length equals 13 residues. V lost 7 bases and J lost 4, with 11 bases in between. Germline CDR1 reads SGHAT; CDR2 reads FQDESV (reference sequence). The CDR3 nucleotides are TGTGCCAGCAACCCCAGTAGTTACAATGAGCAGTTCTTC. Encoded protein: CASNPSSYNEQFF.

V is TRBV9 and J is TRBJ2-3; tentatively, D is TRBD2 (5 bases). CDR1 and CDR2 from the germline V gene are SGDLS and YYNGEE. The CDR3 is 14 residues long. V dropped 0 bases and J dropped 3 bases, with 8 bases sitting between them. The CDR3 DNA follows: TGTGCCAGCAGCGTAGCTACGGGGACAGATACGCAGTATTTT. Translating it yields CASSVATGTDTQYF.

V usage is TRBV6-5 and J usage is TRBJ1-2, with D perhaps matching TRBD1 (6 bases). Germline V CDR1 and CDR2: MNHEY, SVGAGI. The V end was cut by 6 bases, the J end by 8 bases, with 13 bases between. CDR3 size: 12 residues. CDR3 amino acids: CASRMDSAGYTF. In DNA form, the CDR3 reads TGTGCCAGCAGGATGGACAGTGCCGGCTACACCTTC.

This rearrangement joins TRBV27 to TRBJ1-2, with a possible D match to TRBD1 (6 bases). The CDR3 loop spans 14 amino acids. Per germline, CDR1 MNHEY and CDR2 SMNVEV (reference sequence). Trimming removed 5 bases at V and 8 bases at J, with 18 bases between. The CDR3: CASSAPYGQGGYTF. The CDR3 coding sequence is TGTGCCAGCAGTGCCCCCTATGGGCAGGGGGGCTACACCTTC.

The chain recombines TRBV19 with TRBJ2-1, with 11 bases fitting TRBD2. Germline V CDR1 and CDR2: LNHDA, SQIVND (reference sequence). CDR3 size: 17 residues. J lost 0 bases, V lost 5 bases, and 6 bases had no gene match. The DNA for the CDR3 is TGTGCCAGTAGTCGGCTAGCGGGGGGCCGCTCCTACAATGAGCAGTTCTTC. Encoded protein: CASSRLAGGRSYNEQFF.

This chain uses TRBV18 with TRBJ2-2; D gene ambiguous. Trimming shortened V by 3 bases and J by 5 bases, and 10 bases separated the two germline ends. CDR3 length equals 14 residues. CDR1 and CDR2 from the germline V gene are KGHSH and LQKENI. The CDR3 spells CASSPMDLTGELFF. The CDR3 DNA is TGTGCCAGCTCACCCATGGACCTGACCGGGGAGCTGTTTTTT.

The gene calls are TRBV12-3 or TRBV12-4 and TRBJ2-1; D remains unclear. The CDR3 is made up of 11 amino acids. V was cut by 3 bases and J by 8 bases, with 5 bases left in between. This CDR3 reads CASSLRDEQFF. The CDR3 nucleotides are TGTGCCAGCAGTTTGCGTGATGAGCAGTTCTTC.

CDR3: CASSRGVYSNQPQHF. CDR3 DNA sequence: TGTGCCAGTAGTAGGGGGGTTTATAGCAATCAGCCCCAGCATTTT. This chain uses TRBV19 with TRBJ1-5; weak D call: TRBD1 (5 bases). The germline gives CDR1 LNHDA, CDR2 SQIVND (reference sequence). V lost 4 bases, J lost 0 bases, and 10 bases lay in between. The CDR3 length is 15 residues.

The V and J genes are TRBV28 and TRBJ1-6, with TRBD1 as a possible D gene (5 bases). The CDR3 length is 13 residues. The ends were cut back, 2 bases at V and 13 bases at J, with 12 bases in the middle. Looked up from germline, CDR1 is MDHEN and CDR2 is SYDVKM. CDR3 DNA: TGTGCCAGCAGTTTAGGCGGGACCAGTCCCCTCCACTTT. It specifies CASSLGGTSPLHF.

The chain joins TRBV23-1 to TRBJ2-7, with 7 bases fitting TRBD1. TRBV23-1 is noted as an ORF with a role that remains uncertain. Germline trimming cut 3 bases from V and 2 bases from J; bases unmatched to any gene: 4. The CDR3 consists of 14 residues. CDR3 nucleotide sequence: TGCGCCAGCAGTCAGGGACAGCGACCCTACGAGCAGTACTTC. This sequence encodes CASSQGQRPYEQYF.

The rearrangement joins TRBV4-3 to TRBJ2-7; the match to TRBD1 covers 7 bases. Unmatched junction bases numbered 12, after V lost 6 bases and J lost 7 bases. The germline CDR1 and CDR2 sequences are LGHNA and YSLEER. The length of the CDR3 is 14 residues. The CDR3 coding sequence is TGCGCCAGCAGTCGAGGCCACGCGACAGGGGAGCAGTACTTC. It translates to CASSRGHATGEQYF.

The CDR3 loop reads CAWSLAPVGYGYTF. The CDR3 DNA reads TGTGCCTGGAGTCTAGCCCCGGTGGGCTATGGCTACACCTTC. V gene TRBV30 combines with J gene TRBJ1-2; no firm D call. Trimming took 2 bases from V and 4 from J, leaving 14 bases between them. CDR1 and CDR2 from the germline V gene are GTSNPN and SVGIG (reference sequence). The CDR3 is 14 residues long.

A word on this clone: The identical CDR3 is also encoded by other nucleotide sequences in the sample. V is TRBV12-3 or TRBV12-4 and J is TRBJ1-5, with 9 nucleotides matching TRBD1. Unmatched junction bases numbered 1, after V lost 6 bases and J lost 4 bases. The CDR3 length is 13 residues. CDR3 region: CASRGTGNQPQHF. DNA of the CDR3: TGTGCCAGCAGGGGGACAGGGAATCAGCCCCAGCATTTT.

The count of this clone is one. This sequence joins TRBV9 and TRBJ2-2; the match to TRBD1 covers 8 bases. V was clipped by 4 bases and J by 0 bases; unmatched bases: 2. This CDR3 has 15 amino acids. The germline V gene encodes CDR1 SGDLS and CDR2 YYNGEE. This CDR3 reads CASSRTGTNTGELFF. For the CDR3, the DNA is TGTGCCAGCAGCAGGACAGGGACGAACACCGGGGAGCTGTTTTTT.

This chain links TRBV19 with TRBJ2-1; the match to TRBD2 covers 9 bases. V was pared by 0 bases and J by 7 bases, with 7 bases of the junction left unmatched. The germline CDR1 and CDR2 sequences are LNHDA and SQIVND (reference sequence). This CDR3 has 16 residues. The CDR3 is CASSIDSSGGWNEQFF. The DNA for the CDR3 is TGTGCCAGTAGTATAGACTCCAGCGGGGGGTGGAATGAGCAGTTCTTC.

CDR3 amino acids: CASSYGTIDSEQYF. CDR3 bases: TGTGCCAGCAGTTACGGGACTATAGACTCCGAGCAGTACTTC. The rearrangement joins TRBV6-5 to TRBJ2-7, with 7 bases identical to TRBD2. Germline V gene sequence: CDR1 MNHEY, CDR2 SVGAGI. The CDR3 is 14 amino acids. The V and J ends lost 2 bases and 6 bases, in that order; junction bases with no gene match: 7.

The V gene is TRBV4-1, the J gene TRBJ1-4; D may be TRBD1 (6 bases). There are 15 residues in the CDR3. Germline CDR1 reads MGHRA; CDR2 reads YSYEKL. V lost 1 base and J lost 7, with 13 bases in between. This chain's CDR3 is CASSQVAGETEKLFF. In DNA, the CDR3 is TGCGCCAGCAGCCAAGTCGCAGGGGAGACTGAAAAACTGTTTTTT.

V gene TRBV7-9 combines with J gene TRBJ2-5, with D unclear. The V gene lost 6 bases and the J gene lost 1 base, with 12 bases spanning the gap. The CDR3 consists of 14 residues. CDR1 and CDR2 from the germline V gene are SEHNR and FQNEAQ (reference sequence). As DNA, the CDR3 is TGTGCCAGCAGGCCCAGTTCGGTCCAAGAGACCCAGTACTTC. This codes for CASRPSSVQETQYF. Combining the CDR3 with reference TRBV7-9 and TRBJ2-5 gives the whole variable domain DTGVSQNPRHKITKRGQNVTFRCDPISEHNRLYWYRQTLGQGPEFLTYFQNEAQLEKSRLLSDRFSAERPKGSFSTLEIQRTEQGDSAMYLCASRPSSVQETQYFGPGTRLLVL.

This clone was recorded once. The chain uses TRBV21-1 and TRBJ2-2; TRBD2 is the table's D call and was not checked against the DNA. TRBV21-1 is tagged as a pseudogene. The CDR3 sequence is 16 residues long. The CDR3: CASSGTPPQNTGELFF. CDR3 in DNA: TGTGCCAGCAGTGGGACTCCACCCCAGAACACCGGGGAGCTGTTTTTT.

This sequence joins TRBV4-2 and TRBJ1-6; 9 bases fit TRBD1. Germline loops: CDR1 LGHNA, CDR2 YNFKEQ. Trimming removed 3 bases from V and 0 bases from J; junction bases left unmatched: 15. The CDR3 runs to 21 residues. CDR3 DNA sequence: TGTGCCAGCAGCCACCTACACCCGGGACAGGGTAGGAGCTCCTATAATTCACCCCTCCACTTT. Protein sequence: CASSHLHPGQGRSSYNSPLHF.

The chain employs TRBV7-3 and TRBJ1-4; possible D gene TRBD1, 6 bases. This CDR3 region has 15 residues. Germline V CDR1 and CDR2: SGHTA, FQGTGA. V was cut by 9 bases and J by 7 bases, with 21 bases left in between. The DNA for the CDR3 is TGTGCCAGGGAGGGTCCCCAGGGGATCGGTGAAAAACTGTTTTTT. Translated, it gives CAREGPQGIGEKLFF.